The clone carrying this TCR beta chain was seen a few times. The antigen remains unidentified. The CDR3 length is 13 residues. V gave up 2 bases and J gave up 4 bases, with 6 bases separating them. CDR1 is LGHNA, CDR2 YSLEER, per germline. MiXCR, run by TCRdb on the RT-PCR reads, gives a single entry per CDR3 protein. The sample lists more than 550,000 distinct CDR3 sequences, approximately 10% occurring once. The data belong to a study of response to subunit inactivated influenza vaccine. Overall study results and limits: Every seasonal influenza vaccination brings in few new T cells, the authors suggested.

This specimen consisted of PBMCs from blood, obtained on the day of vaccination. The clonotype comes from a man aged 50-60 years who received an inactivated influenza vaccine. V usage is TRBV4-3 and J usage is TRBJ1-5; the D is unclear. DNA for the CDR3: TGCGCCAGCAGCCAAAATAGGAATCAGCCCCAGCATTTT. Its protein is CASSQNRNQPQHF.